The next 9 T cell receptor beta chains were all read from a single sample in a study of shared clonotypes between healthy human individuals. Assay: immunoSEQ multiplex PCR; the TCRdb copy retains only in-frame clones and omits some. Found here are 650,000 to 750,000 clones, roughly 78% of them singletons; the top ten hold 1.8%. Sequencing was done on a sample of memory CD4+ T cells sorted from blood. Subset indicated: CD45RA-negative fraction. These TCRs come from a woman between 25 and 40 years old in good health.

This clone occurred many times. The V gene is TRBV6-1, the J gene TRBJ2-7, with a possible D match to TRBD2 (6 bases). The CDR3 is 16 residues long. CDR1 is MNHNS and CDR2 is SASEGT in the germline V gene. V was cut by 0 bases and J by 3 bases, with 15 bases left in between. Written as DNA, the CDR3 is TGTGCCAGCAGTGAAGCCTTACTTAGCGGACTCTACGAGCAGTACTTC. It yields the protein CASSEALLSGLYEQYF.

The V gene is TRBV9, the J gene TRBJ2-1, with D perhaps TRBD2 (5 bases). The germline V gene encodes CDR1 SGDLS and CDR2 YYNGEE. V lost 4 bases, J lost 2 bases, and 13 bases lay in between. The CDR3 extends over 15 amino acids. CDR3 nucleotide sequence: TGTGCCAGCAGCTCTACAGCGGATACCTACAATGAGCAGTTCTTC. Translation gives CASSSTADTYNEQFF.

This clone was seen more than once but under ten times. The chain carries TRBV9 and TRBJ2-1; a possible D gene is TRBD1 (6 bases). The CDR3 loop spans 15 amino acids. In germline, CDR1 is SGDLS, CDR2 YYNGEE. Trimming pared 0 bases from V and 5 bases from J, leaving 12 bases between. CDR3 amino acids: CASSVAQGWNNEQFF. The CDR3 DNA reads TGTGCCAGCAGCGTAGCACAGGGATGGAACAATGAGCAGTTCTTC. Based on the CDR3 plus reference TRBV9 and TRBJ2-1, the full variable domain is DSGVTQTPKHLITATGQRVTLRCSPRSGDLSVYWYQQSLDQGLQFLIQYYNGEERAKGNILERFSAQQFPDLHSELNLSSLELGDSALYFCASSVAQGWNNEQFFGPGTRLTVL.

This clone was observed many times. CDR3 sequence: CASTTVPTVSYEQYF. CDR3 nucleotides: TGTGCCAGCACCACAGTCCCGACAGTCTCCTACGAGCAGTACTTC. The genes are TRBV5-7 and TRBJ2-7, with D possibly being TRBD1 (5 bases). TRBV5-7 is known as an ORF, though its function is uncertain. This CDR3 contains 15 residues. V lost 6 bases and J 0 bases, leaving 16 bases between the germline ends.

This clone was seen a few times. The rearrangement links TRBV2 to TRBJ2-2; D might be TRBD1 (6 bases). V was clipped by 7 bases and J by 8 bases, with 14 bases between them. Germline V gene lookup returns CDR1 SNHLY and CDR2 FYNNEI. This CDR3 region has 13 residues. The CDR3 reads CASNQGPVGELFF. In nucleotides, the CDR3 is TGTGCCAGCAACCAGGGGCCCGTAGGGGAGCTGTTTTTT.

Concerning this clone: Other DNA sequences in this sample translate to the same CDR3. The chain joins TRBV19 to TRBJ1-5; D remains ambiguous. CDR3 length: 15 residues. Deletions cut 1 base from V and 0 bases from J, with 7 bases between. Germline V gene sequence: CDR1 LNHDA, CDR2 SQIVND (reference sequence). In nucleotides, the CDR3 is TGTGCCAGTAGTATAGTAGGGTATAGCAATCAGCCCCAGCATTTT. Its translation is CASSIVGYSNQPQHF.

The chain recombines TRBV7-9 with TRBJ1-4; a possible D gene is TRBD1 (6 bases). V was shortened by 4 bases and J by 4 bases, with 10 bases between the two germline ends. The CDR3 has 14 residues. Germline loops: CDR1 SEHNR, CDR2 FQNEAQ (reference sequence). As DNA, the CDR3 is TGTGCCAGCAGCTACCGACAGGATAATGAAAAACTGTTTTTT. This sequence encodes CASSYRQDNEKLFF.

The gene calls are TRBV13 and TRBJ2-2; D not resolved. V lost 1 base and J 1 base, leaving 13 bases between the germline ends. The germline CDR1 and CDR2 sequences are PRHDT and FYEKMQ (reference sequence). The CDR3 contains 17 residues. The CDR3 here is CASSLVYQRMNTGELFF. Written as DNA, the CDR3 is TGTGCCAGCAGCTTAGTGTATCAGAGAATGAACACCGGGGAGCTGTTTTTT.

This clone was detected only once. The chain links TRBV19 to TRBJ1-1; tentative D call: TRBD1 (5 bases). Germline V lookup: CDR1 LNHDA, CDR2 SQIVND (reference sequence). The CDR3 has 14 amino acids. Trimming took 0 bases from V and 6 from J, leaving 11 bases between them. CDR3: CASSIERGRAEAFF. The CDR3 DNA reads as TGTGCCAGTAGTATAGAAAGGGGACGCGCTGAAGCTTTCTTT.